This TCR beta chain was recovered during a study of GPR56 and killer-like receptors on CD4 memory cells (dated by TCRdb to about 2019). In the study overall: The study proposed that the stepwise gain of KLRB1, KLRG1, GPR56 and finally KLRF1 marks human CD4+ memory T-cell differentiation and cytokine production potential. Healthy blood donors in the study were described as age-matched to the liver disease patients, whose median age was approximately 65 years. Results the study describes overall, beyond this receptor: Low clonal frequency was observed in the marker-negative population, and a progressive increase in clonal frequency, with a corresponding decrease in TCRbeta diversity, was observed along the proposed pathway. Rather than full repertoires, the diversity and similarity analyses used only the 100 most expanded clones in each population. Clones dominating late populations 4 and 5 were also found in early populations 1 and 2, which the authors took as evidence for linear differentiation. TCR repertoire overlap was especially strong between late populations 4 and 5, and population 3 also partly overlapped.

Prior to TCRbeta sequencing, five KLR/GPR56-defined CD4+ populations were enriched by fluorescence-activated cell sorting. TCRbeta repertoires of five CD4+ T-cell subsets defined by KLRB1, KLRG1, GPR56 and KLRF1 expression were sequenced to test a linear memory differentiation pathway. TCR-sequenced cells came from peripheral blood of healthy control individuals, reported as five donors in the TCRbeta analysis figure. Heparinized peripheral blood was collected, and every sample was processed within one hour of being retrieved. To isolate peripheral blood mononuclear cells, blood was diluted 1:2 in PBS and put through Biocoll density gradient centrifugation at room temperature. CD4+ T cells were enriched from freshly isolated PBMCs by magnetic sorting with anti-CD4 MicroBeads before flow sorting. A BD FACSAria II was used to sort CD4+ T cells, enriched from the PBMCs of healthy donors, according to marker expression. For surface staining, the researchers used Miltenyi Biotec antibodies: anti-KLRB1 clone 191B8, anti-KLRF1 clone 4A4.D10 and anti-KLRG1 clone REA261.

Data came from an Illumina HiSeq 2500. The recombined TCRbeta locus was amplified by a previously published PCR protocol to build sequencing libraries. For the original study's pipeline: Reads whose average quality score was below 30 were removed, and the reads that remained were processed with IMSEQ. Vbeta gene, Jbeta gene and CDR3 amino acid sequence were used to define clonotypes. Repertoire overlap between populations was quantified with the Morisita-Horn index computed on the top 100 expanded clones. Clonal diversity was assessed with Rényi diversity profiles calculated on the top 100 expanded clones. One entry per CDR3 protein sequence results from the TCRdb reprocessing of the reads, with DNA left out. TCRdb's processing, not the authors' own work, is the source of the V and J calls. The table of this sample itemizes roughly 2,000 distinct CDR3 sequences. The ten largest clones add up to around 4.9% of the sample.

Via the germline V gene, CDR1 is MNHNS and CDR2 SASEGT. Taken from cysteine to phenylalanine, the CDR3 has 15 residues. The DNA sequence is not available. Without a recorded count, this clonotype is taken to be large (0.1 to 1%) from its frequency. There is no known antigen for this receptor. This TCR was sampled from a human donor in good health. The sequenced sample consisted of memory CD4+ T cells from blood. This sequence uses TRBV6-1 and TRBJ1-5; TCRdb lists TRBD1, though no DNA is available to test this call. The CDR3 is CASSDSGWDLQPQHF.